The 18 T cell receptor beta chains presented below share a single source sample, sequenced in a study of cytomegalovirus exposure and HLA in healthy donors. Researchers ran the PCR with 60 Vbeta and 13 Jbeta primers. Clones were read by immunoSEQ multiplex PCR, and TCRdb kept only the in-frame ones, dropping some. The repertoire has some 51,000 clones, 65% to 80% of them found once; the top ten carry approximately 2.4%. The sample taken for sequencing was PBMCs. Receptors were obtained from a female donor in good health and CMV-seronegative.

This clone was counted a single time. DNA of the CDR3: TGTGCCAGCAGCCCTCTCGGAGATACGCAGTATTTT. Translating gives CASSPLGDTQYF. This chain joins TRBV11-2 and TRBJ2-3, with D hard to call. Trimming removed 5 bases at V and 5 bases at J, with 8 bases between. CDR1 is SGHAT and CDR2 is FQNNGV in the germline V gene. CDR3 length: 12 residues. Using reference TRBV11-2 and TRBJ2-3 for the parts outside the CDR3, the full variable domain is EAGVAQSPRYKIIEKRQSVAFWCNPISGHATLYWYQQILGQGPKLLIQFQNNGVVDDSQLPKDRFSAERLKGVDSTLKIQPAKLEDSAVYLCASSPLGDTQYFGPGTRLTVL.

The chain's CDR3 is CASSLEGRDYEQYF. The CDR3, as DNA: TGTGCCAGCAGCTTAGAAGGCAGGGATTACGAGCAGTACTTC. The chain combines TRBV7-9 with TRBJ2-7; perhaps TRBD1 as D (5 bases). The CDR3 spans 14 residues. Germline assignment: CDR1 SEHNR and CDR2 FQNEAQ (reference sequence). V shed 1 base and J shed 4 bases, with 11 bases lying between them.

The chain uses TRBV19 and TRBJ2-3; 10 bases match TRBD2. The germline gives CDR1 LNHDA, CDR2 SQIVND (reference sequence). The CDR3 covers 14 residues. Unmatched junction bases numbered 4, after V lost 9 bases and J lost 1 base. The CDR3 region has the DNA TGTGCCAGATCCGGGACTAGCGGCACAGATACGCAGTATTTT. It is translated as CARSGTSGTDTQYF.

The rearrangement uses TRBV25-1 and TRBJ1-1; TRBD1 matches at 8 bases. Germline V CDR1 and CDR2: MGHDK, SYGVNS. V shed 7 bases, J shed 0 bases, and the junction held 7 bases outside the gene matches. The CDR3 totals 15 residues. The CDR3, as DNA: TGTGCCAGCAAAGGGACAGGATACATGAACACTGAAGCTTTCTTT. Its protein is CASKGTGYMNTEAFF.

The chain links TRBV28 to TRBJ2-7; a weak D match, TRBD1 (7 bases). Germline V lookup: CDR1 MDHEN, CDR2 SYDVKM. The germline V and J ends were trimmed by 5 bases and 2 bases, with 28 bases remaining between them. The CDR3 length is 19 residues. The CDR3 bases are TGTGCCAGCAGTCCCGGGGGCGGGACAGAACAGTTTACCCCCTACGAGCAGTACTTC. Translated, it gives CASSPGGGTEQFTPYEQYF.

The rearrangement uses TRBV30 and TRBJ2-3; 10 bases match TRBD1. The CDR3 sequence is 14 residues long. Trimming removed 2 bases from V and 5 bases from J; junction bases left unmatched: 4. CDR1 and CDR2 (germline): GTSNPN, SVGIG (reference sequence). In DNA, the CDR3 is TGTGCCTGGAGTAGGGGACAGGGGATAGATACGCAGTATTTT. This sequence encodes CAWSRGQGIDTQYF.

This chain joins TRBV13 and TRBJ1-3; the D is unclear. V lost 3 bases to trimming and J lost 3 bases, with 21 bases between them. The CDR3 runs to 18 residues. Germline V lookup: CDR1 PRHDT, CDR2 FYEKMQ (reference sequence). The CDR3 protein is CASSFICRREPSGNTIYF. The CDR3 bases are TGTGCCAGCAGCTTTATTTGTCGGAGGGAACCGAGTGGAAACACCATATATTTT.

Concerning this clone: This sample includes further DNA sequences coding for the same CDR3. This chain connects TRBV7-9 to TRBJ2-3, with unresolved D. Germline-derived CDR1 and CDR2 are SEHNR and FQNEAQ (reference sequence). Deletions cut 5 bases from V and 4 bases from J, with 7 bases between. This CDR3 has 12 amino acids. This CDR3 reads CASSPPADTQYF. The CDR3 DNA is TGTGCCAGCAGCCCGCCGGCAGATACGCAGTATTTT.

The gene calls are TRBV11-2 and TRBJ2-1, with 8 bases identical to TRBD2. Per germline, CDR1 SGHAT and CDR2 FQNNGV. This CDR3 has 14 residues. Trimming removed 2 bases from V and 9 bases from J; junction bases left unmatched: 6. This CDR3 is CASSLMRGESEQFF. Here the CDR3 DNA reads TGTGCCAGCAGCTTAATGCGGGGGGAATCTGAGCAGTTCTTC.

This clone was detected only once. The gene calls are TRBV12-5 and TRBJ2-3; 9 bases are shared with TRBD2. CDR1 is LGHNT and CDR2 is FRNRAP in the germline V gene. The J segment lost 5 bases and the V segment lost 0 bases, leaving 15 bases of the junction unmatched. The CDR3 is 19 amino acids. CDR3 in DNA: TGTGCTAGTGGTTTGGTTCCCCTCGTTTCTAGCGGGGTGGAAGATACGCAGTATTTT. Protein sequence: CASGLVPLVSSGVEDTQYF.

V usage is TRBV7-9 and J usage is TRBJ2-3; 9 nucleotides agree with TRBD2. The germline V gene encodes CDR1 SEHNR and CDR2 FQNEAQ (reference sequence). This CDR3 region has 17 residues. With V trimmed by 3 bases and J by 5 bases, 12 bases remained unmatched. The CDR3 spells CASSFPPVAGDRDTQYF. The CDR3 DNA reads TGTGCCAGCAGCTTCCCTCCAGTAGCGGGAGATAGAGATACGCAGTATTTT.

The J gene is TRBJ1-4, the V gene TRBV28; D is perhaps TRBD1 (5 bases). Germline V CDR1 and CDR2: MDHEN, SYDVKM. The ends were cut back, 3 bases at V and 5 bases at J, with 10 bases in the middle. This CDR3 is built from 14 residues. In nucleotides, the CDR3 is TGTGCCAGCAGTTTTTATGGGGGGAATGAAAAACTGTTTTTT. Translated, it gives CASSFYGGNEKLFF.

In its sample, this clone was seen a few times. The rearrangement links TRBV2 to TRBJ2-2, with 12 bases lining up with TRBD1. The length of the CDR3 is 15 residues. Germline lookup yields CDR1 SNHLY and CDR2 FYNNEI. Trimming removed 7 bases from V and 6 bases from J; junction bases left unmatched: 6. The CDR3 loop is CASNPGQGASGELFF. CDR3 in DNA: TGTGCCAGCAACCCGGGACAGGGGGCATCCGGGGAGCTGTTTTTT.

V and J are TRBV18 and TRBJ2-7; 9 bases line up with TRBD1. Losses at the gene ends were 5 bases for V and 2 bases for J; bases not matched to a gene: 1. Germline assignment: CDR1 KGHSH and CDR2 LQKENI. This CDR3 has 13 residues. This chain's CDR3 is CASSNRGPYEQYF. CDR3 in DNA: TGTGCCAGCTCAAACAGGGGGCCCTACGAGCAGTACTTC. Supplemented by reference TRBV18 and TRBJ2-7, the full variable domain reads NAGVMQNPRHLVRRRGQEARLRCSPMKGHSHVYWYRQLPEEGLKFMVYLQKENIIDESGMPKERFSAEFPKEGPSILRIQQVVRGDSAAYFCASSNRGPYEQYFGPGTRLTVT.

The CDR3 nucleotides are TGTGCCAGCAGTTTGGGGGCCGGGACAGATACGCAGTATTTT. Translated, it gives CASSLGAGTDTQYF. The J gene is TRBJ2-3, the V gene TRBV27; tentatively, D is TRBD1 (6 bases). V lost 3 bases, J lost 3 bases, and 10 bases lay in between. In germline, CDR1 is MNHEY, CDR2 SMNVEV (reference sequence). This CDR3 region has 14 residues.

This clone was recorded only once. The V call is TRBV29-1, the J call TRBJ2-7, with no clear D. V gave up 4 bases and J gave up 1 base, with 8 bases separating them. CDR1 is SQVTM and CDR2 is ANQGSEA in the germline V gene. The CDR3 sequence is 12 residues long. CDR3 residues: CSVVIESYEQYF. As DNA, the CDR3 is TGCAGCGTTGTGATAGAGTCCTACGAGCAGTACTTC.

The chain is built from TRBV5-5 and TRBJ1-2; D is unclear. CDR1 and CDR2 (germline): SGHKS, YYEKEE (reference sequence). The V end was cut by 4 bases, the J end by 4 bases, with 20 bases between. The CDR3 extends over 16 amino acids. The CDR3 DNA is TGTGCCAGCAGCCCGGGAGTTTATCCGGTTGGCTATGGCTACACCTTC. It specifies CASSPGVYPVGYGYTF. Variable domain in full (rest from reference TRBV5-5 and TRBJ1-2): DAGVTQSPTHLIKTRGQQVTLRCSPISGHKSVSWYQQVLGQGPQFIFQYYEKEERGRGNFPDRFSARQFPNYSSELNVNALLLGDSALYLCASSPGVYPVGYGYTFGSGTRLTVV.

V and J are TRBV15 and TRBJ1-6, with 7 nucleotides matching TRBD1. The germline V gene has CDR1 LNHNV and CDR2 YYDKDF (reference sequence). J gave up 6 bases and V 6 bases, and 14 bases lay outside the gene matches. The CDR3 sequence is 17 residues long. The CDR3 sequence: CATRKPLAGGTNSPLHF. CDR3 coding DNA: TGTGCCACCAGGAAGCCCCTGGCAGGGGGGACTAATTCACCCCTCCACTTT.